This record covers a single T cell receptor (beta chain). The specificity of this receptor is unknown. No clone much larger than this one lies a single base away; base qualities are absent. The library was built by means of the immunoSEQ multiplex PCR assay. For the multiplex PCR, a mixture combining 60 forward primers for TCR Vbeta segments and 13 reverse primers for TCR Jbeta segments was used. A multiplex PCR assay on genomic DNA amplified the CDR3 region of rearranged TCR beta genes. Amplified TCR beta libraries were sequenced as 87-base-pair reads on the Illumina HiSeq System. In the original analysis: In a later analysis, roughly 80 million unique TCR beta chains were counted across the approximately 640 repertoires, and about 9.9 million of these chains were shared by at least two donors. Raw reads were error-corrected and collapsed into unique sequences by a nearest-neighbor algorithm in which closely related sequences were merged to remove PCR and sequencing errors. CDR3 sequences were aligned to IMGT reference sequences to assign V, D and J gene segments. Each retained sequence needed at least a six-nucleotide match to both a V gene segment and a J gene segment. A rearrangement was called productive if the CDR3 had no stop codons and remained in frame with V and J, and every other rearrangement was called non-productive. CDR3 was defined according to IMGT convention as the region running from the second conserved V-encoded cysteine to the conserved J-encoded phenylalanine. The earlier analysis of about 640 of the donors excluded any sequence lacking an unambiguous match to a single V gene segment. In an earlier analysis of 500 to 750 of the donors, V segments were called functional above 56.7% productive rearrangements and were called segregating when the between-donor standard deviation exceeded 5%. A statistical classification framework was built for diagnosing cytomegalovirus status from the catalog of TCR beta chain sequences. In a later analysis, TCR nucleotide sequences were compared against IMGT/GENE-DB human TR gene sequences so that V and J genes could be assigned. Using the TCRdist pipeline, a later analysis assigned CDR3 sequences along with most-parsimonious VDJ recombination scenarios. A later analysis defined each TCR beta chain by its CDR3 amino acid sequence plus V-gene family, and excluded reads lacking a unique V-gene family. To address suspected cross-contamination and a sequencing artifact, a later analysis removed around 590 highly shared, low-generation-probability nucleotide sequences. For each public chain, a later analysis derived a clonal expansion index from normalized ranks of inferred template counts within each repertoire. Generation probabilities in a later analysis came from a VDJ recombination model fitted to out-of-frame rearrangements, and those results were checked against IGoR. A later analysis scored TCR-TCR, TCR-HLA and TCR-CMV co-occurrence with hypergeometric tests, applying a repertoire-size bias correction to TCR pairs. A later analysis estimated false discovery rates by permuting HLA or CMV assignments 20 times. In a later analysis, co-occurring TCRs were grouped using DBSCAN, and TCRdist sequence similarity was added for clustering within HLA-allele-positive subsets. Repertoires with fewer than 30,000 or more than 120,000 public chains were left out of co-occurrence clustering, as were about five repertoires with anomalous nucleotide sharing. The clones in this table, taken by TCRdb from immuneACCESS, are in-frame only. Not every clone is retained; where verified, under half of the shortfall comes from an unresolved V gene, and the cause of the rest is unknown. For V, J and clone size, that table is used; D and trimming come from the DNA. Across this sample there are just under 250,000 clones, with 82% seen only once. The top ten hold 5.4% of the sample.

The sample comes from a study of cytomegalovirus exposure and HLA in healthy donors (dated by TCRdb to 2016 to 2017). About the study as a whole: An earlier analysis of approximately 550 of the donors reported roughly 270 Gb of sequence data and approximately 110 million unique TCR beta sequences from roughly 180 million T cells. About 280 gigabases of sequencing data and tens of millions of unique TCR sequences made up an early release that covered nearly 650 HLA-typed donors. Of the roughly 400 genotyped donors, 65% to 90% fell in the genetic ancestry cluster associated with self-reported Caucasian donors. The study was designed to test whether signatures of past pathogen exposure could be identified by cataloging public T cell receptors. Using immunosequencing, the study profiled T cell repertoires from 550 to 750 subjects and related those repertoires to cytomegalovirus serostatus. Besides the first cohort of under 700 subjects, a separate validation cohort made up of around 120 different subjects was used. The study combined high-throughput TCR immunosequencing, statistical association of individual TCRs with disease status, and machine learning to predict cytomegalovirus infection status. To study patterns of TCR occurrence, a later analysis re-analyzed previously published TCR beta repertoires from 700 or so donors and added high-resolution HLA genotyping. Rather than using new phenotypic data, the later analysis identified candidate immune exposures from TCR beta sequences and from how often those sequences occurred across donors. An earlier analysis of some 500 of the donors applied high-throughput TCR beta sequencing to assess whether each TCR beta V gene segment acted as functional or pseudogenic. Donor age, sex, ethnicity and CMV serostatus were compiled together with the repertoire data. In a later genetic analysis, genome-wide SNP genotypes for about 65% of the roughly 700 donors were used, and that subset was treated as a discovery cohort. All discovery cohort repertoires had been generated on a single sequencing platform. HLA typing covered class I and class II loci at four-digit resolution. The number of typed donors differed by locus: roughly 620-630 for A, B, C, DRB1 and DQB1; approximately 520 for DQA1; 606 for DPA1; and about 470 for DPB1. Roughly 5 DR-DQ haplotypes were handled as single units for association and clustering because linkage in the cohort was strong. On average, 235,054 unique TCR beta nucleotide sequences were sequenced per donor among some 420 genotyped donors of the cohort, with roughly 18% of those sequences being non-productive.

According to the germline V gene (reference sequence), CDR1 reads GTSNPN and CDR2 reads SVGIG. The CDR3 sequence holds 15 residues, the cysteine and phenylalanine included. Of the read, only the CDR3 DNA is kept; its 45 bases are in frame from base 1. V and J are trimmed by 0 bases and 0 bases, and the gene matches miss 0 bases of the junction. The paper's findings and limits, for the study overall: The sequencing pipeline was judged likely to have produced a cluster of highly shared sequence variants as a technical artifact. A later analysis reported that several top co-occurrence clusters appeared linked to parvovirus B19, influenza, CMV and Epstein-Barr virus. According to a later genetic analysis, donors in an Asian-associated ancestry cluster had fewer N-insertions in productive TCRs than the approximately 700-donor mean. Strong co-occurrence of HLA alleles, especially DR and DQ, made assigning TCR associations to individual alleles difficult. In a later analysis, HLA-associated TCR beta chains showed more clonal expansion and lower generation probabilities than non-associated chains that were equally common. A few of the identified cytomegalovirus-associated TCR beta chains were confirmed in vitro to be specific for cytomegalovirus antigens. It was suggested by the authors that the approach could potentially be generalized to other disease states and immunological phenotypes. The classifier was reported to diagnose cytomegalovirus status with high specificity and sensitivity in both the original cohort and the validation cohort. A later analysis associated some 17,000 TCR beta sequences with specific HLA alleles at a false discovery rate of 0.05. A further reported finding was that TCR beta sequences accurately predicted the HLA-A and HLA-B alleles for most subjects in the first cohort. Roughly uniform sequencing depth across donors was assumed in presence/absence analyses, although this assumption may not hold. Correlated functional status among segregating V segments might be attributable to linkage disequilibrium, but an unknown experimental factor could not be ruled out. Broadly in line with IMGT annotations, most TCR beta V segments showed up in productive rearrangements about 87% or about 30% of the time in an earlier analysis of 450 to 600 of the donors. In a later genetic analysis, a missense DCLRE1C variant was associated with V-gene and J-gene trimming of TCR beta chains, and the association was replicated in an independent cohort. HLA typing was unavailable for some donors at each locus, so association tests used only the typed subset. Seventeen rarely observed V segments, including chromosome 9 orphons, were excluded from the earlier analysis of a few hundred of the donors because counts were too low. Across donors, most TCR sequences were observed very rarely, whereas some public TCRs were present in many individuals. The study gave a list of around 170 TCR beta chains associated with cytomegalovirus. Only TCR beta chains were sequenced in this cohort, and the absence of alpha or paired-chain data limited detectable features. According to a later analysis, TCR association rates differed among HLA loci, with DRB1 alleles showing the most associated TCRs and HLA-C alleles showing the fewest. A later analysis found that most CMV-associated TCR beta chains appeared HLA-restricted, with HLA associations seemingly driven largely by CMV exposure. CMV serostatus was the only immune exposure information available for the cohort. The 87-base-pair reads could not distinguish some IMGT-functional V segments, including TRBV6-2 and TRBV6-3, so those segments were excluded.

The cohort was made up of 500 to 800 healthy bone marrow donors. At the time of sampling, all cohort members were nominally healthy, though unrecorded immune exposures were likely present. The donor was CMV seropositive and was included in the group of 290 or so seropositive cohort members. Each donor provided a peripheral blood sample, and peripheral blood mononuclear cells were used for TCR beta sequencing. Genomic DNA extraction from the blood cell samples was performed with the Qiagen DNeasy Blood Extraction Kit. The sequence came from a middle-aged woman in good health and CMV-seropositive. Sequencing was carried out using PBMCs. Here the chain combines TRBV30 and TRBJ2-3; 10 junctional bases match TRBD2. The DNA reads TGTGCCTGGAGTGTACTAGCGGGAAGCACAGATACGCAGTATTTT. It specifies CAWSVLAGSTDTQYF.